This T cell receptor (beta chain) was observed in a study of shared clonotypes between healthy human individuals. Broader study findings: Estimated clonotype richness was generally higher in naive than memory subsets.

Clones were sequenced by immunoSEQ multiplex PCR, and TCRdb holds only the in-frame ones, with some missing. The sample holds some 2 million clones, about 94% seen once. There are 10 residues in the CDR3. Trimming shortened V by 4 bases and J by 7 bases, and 3 bases separated the two germline ends. Germline V gene data show CDR1 as SGHTS and CDR2 as YDEGEE. Positive CCR7 selection of CD45RO-negative cells yielded the naive CD8 cells, and terminally differentiated effector memory CD45RA+ cells were excluded. In regard to this clone: The antigen remains unidentified.

This clonotype originated in a man aged 18 to 30 in good health. This sequence joins TRBV5-8 and TRBJ1-5; no clear D gene. The sequencing sample was made of naive CD8+ T cells sorted from blood. CDR3 residues: CASSEQPQHF. DNA of the CDR3: TGTGCCAGCAGCGAACAGCCCCAGCATTTT.